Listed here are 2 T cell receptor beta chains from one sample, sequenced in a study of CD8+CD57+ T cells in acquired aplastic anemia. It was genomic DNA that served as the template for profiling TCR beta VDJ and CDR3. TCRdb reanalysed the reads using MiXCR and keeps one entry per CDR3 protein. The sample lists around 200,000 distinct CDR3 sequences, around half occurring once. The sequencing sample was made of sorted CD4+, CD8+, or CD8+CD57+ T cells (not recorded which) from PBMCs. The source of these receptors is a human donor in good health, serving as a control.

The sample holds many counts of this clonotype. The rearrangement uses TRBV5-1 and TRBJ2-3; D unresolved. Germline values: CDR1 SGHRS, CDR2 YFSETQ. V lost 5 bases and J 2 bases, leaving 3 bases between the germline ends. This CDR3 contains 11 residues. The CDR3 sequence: CASRITDTQYF. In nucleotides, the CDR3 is TGCGCCAGCAGGATCACAGATACGCAGTATTTT.

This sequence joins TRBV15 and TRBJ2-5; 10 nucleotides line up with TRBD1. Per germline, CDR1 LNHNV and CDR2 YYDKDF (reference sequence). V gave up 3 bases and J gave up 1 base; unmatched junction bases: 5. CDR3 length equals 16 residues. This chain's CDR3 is CATSRGTGAFQETQYF. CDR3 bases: TGTGCCACCAGCAGGGGGACAGGGGCATTCCAAGAGACCCAGTACTTC.